This T cell receptor beta chain originates from a study of radiation and T cells in renal cell carcinoma. Study-wide context: Nephrectomy followed 15 Gy stereotactic body radiation by 4 weeks. Study-wide results and limits: In blood, top tumor clones expanded by 2 weeks, shrinking by 4. Pretreatment tumor biopsies were lacking, so baseline clonotypes are unknown.

Time point reported: blood 2 weeks post-SBRT. Treatment defined: 15 Gy SBRT to primary tumor, nephrectomy 4 weeks later. This renal cell carcinoma was of the clear cell type. Clones were sequenced by immunoSEQ multiplex PCR, and TCRdb holds only the in-frame ones, with some missing. The sample shows about 150,000 clones, roughly 86% of them seen only once. Germline-derived CDR1 and CDR2 are SGHTA and FQGNSA. Trimming pared 5 bases from V and 4 bases from J, leaving 13 bases between. This CDR3 contains 14 residues. About this clone itself: Its antigen is not identified.

This sequence originates from a woman aged 50 to 60 with renal cell carcinoma. This chain links TRBV7-2 with TRBJ2-3; D ambiguous. Sequencing used blood, obtained from a patient whose treatment included radiotherapy and nephrectomy. CDR3 bases: TGTGCCAGCAGCGAAATGGTGGGTTCAGATACGCAGTATTTT. Amino acid sequence: CASSEMVGSDTQYF.